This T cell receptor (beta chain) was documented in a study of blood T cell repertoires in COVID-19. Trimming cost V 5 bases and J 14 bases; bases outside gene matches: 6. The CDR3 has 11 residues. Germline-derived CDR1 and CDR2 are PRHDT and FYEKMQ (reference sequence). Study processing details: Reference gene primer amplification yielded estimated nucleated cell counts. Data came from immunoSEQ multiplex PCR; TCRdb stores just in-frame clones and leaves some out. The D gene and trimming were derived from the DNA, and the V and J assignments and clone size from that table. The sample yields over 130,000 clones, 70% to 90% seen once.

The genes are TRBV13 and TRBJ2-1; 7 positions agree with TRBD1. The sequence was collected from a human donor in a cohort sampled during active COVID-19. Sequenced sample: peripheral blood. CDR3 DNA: TGTGCCAGCAGCACCGGGACAGACGAGTTCTTC. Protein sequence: CASSTGTDEFF.